The 17 T cell receptor beta chains presented below share a single source sample, sequenced in a study of cytomegalovirus exposure and HLA in healthy donors. The PCR made use of 60 Vbeta and 13 Jbeta primers. Profiling relied on immunoSEQ multiplex PCR, and the TCRdb table lists in-frame clones only, not all of them. This sample has approximately 290,000 clones; 80% occur once, and the top ten carry more than 0.3%. The source material was PBMCs. The receptors originated from a girl aged 2 to 9 in good health and CMV-seronegative.

The gene calls are TRBV10-1 and TRBJ2-7; TRBD2 might be the D (6 bases). In germline, CDR1 is WNHNN, CDR2 SYGVQD (reference sequence). V lost 5 bases, J lost 0 bases, and 17 bases lay in between. The CDR3 is made up of 16 amino acids. CDR3 nucleotide sequence: TGCGCCAGCAGTAAAAGGCCCCGGGACTGCTCCTACGAGCAGTACTTC. It yields the protein CASSKRPRDCSYEQYF.

The chain combines TRBV2 with TRBJ1-1, with D uncertain. Germline V lookup: CDR1 SNHLY, CDR2 FYNNEI. CDR3 length equals 12 residues. With 4 bases removed from V and 6 bases from J, the gap between germline ends came to 9 bases. This CDR3 reads CASSGRVPEAFF. DNA of the CDR3: TGTGCCAGCAGTGGGAGGGTACCTGAAGCTTTCTTT.

CDR3 in amino acids: CASVRQGRLTEAFF. CDR3 coding DNA: TGTGCCAGTGTACGACAGGGGAGGCTTACTGAAGCTTTCTTT. The V call is TRBV19, the J call TRBJ1-1; 8 positions agree with TRBD1. The germline V gene has CDR1 LNHDA and CDR2 SQIVND (reference sequence). The length of the CDR3 is 14 residues. Unmatched junction bases numbered 10, after V lost 8 bases and J lost 5 bases. The variable domain in full, completed from reference TRBV19 and TRBJ1-1, reads DGGITQSPKYLFRKEGQNVTLSCEQNLNHDAMYWYRQDPGQGLRLIYYSQIVNDFQKGDIAEGYSVSREKKESFPLTVTSAQKNPTAFYLCASVRQGRLTEAFFGQGTRLTVV.

The chain has TRBV5-4 and TRBJ1-3, with TRBD1 matching 7 bases. V lost 3 bases to trimming and J lost 10 bases; unmatched junction nucleotides: 16. CDR3 size: 16 residues. Germline V gene data show CDR1 as SGHNT and CDR2 as YYREEE (reference sequence). In nucleotides, the CDR3 is TGTGCCAGCAGCTCCTCAGGGGGAAGTGGGTCCAGAACCATATATTTT. This sequence encodes CASSSSGGSGSRTIYF. Looking up the rest from reference TRBV5-4 and TRBJ1-3 gives the full variable domain: ETGVTQSPTHLIKTRGQQVTLRCSSQSGHNTVSWYQQALGQGPQFIFQYYREEENGRGNFPPRFSGLQFPNYSSELNVNALELDDSALYLCASSSSGGSGSRTIYFGEGSWLTVV.

The chain is built from TRBV6-1 and TRBJ2-5; TRBD1 matches at 8 bases. V was clipped by 4 bases and J by 3 bases; unmatched bases: 1. The CDR3 runs 13 residues. The germline CDR1 and CDR2 sequences are MNHNS and SASEGT. The CDR3, as DNA: TGTGCCAGCAGTGGGACAGGGAAAGAGACCCAGTACTTC. The encoded protein is CASSGTGKETQYF.

The V gene is TRBV7-8, the J gene TRBJ2-4; D remains unclear. V was shortened by 6 bases and J by 0 bases, with 12 bases between the two germline ends. The CDR3 covers 15 residues. CDR1 is SGHVS, CDR2 FQNEAQ, per germline. The CDR3 loop is CASSNYNAAKNIQYF. CDR3 nucleotides: TGTGCCAGCAGTAACTACAACGCAGCCAAAAACATTCAGTACTTC.

This clone occurred a few times. The rearrangement uses TRBV6-5 and TRBJ1-2; TRBD1 agrees at 9 bases. CDR3 length: 15 amino acids. The V and J ends lost 2 bases and 4 bases, in that order; junction bases with no gene match: 5. Germline V CDR1 and CDR2: MNHEY, SVGAGI. CDR3 in amino acids: CASSYLDRGGYGYTF. In nucleotides, the CDR3 is TGTGCCAGCAGTTACCTGGACAGGGGCGGCTATGGCTACACCTTC.

The V gene is TRBV7-9, the J gene TRBJ1-2; 10 bases map to TRBD1. The CDR3 is 15 amino acids. Germline CDR1 is SEHNR and CDR2 is FQNEAQ (reference sequence). With V trimmed by 5 bases and J by 4 bases, 7 bases remained unmatched. DNA of the CDR3: TGTGCCAGCAGCCTCGGGACAGGGGACGTCTATGGCTACACCTTC. It translates to CASSLGTGDVYGYTF.

This chain uses TRBV28 with TRBJ1-3; tentatively, D is TRBD1 (6 bases). This CDR3 is 14 amino acids long. CDR1 is MDHEN and CDR2 is SYDVKM in the germline V gene. V lost 3 bases and J lost 7, with 13 bases in between. CDR3 protein: CASSFTGFGNTIYF. CDR3 DNA: TGTGCCAGCAGTTTTACAGGGTTTGGGAACACCATATATTTT.

The CDR3 sequence is CASSFFDRDYEQYF. DNA for the CDR3: TGTGCCAGCAGCTTTTTCGACAGGGACTACGAGCAGTACTTC. The chain is built from TRBV5-6 and TRBJ2-7; TRBD1 agrees at 7 bases. The length of the CDR3 is 14 residues. The germline CDR1 and CDR2 sequences are SGHDT and YYEEEE. V trimming: 2 bases; J trimming: 3 bases; junction bases outside the gene matches: 5.

CDR3 bases: TGCAGCGTTGAAGGAGGGATTAGCAGCTACAATGAGCAGTTCTTC. Translating gives CSVEGGISSYNEQFF. The J gene is TRBJ2-1, the V gene TRBV29-1; D is perhaps TRBD2 (5 bases). V lost 1 base and J lost 3, with 13 bases in between. The CDR3 runs to 15 residues. From germline, CDR1 is SQVTM and CDR2 ANQGSEA.

The V gene is TRBV30, the J gene TRBJ1-2; D possibly corresponds to TRBD1 (5 bases). With 4 bases removed from V and 4 bases from J, the gap between germline ends came to 16 bases. Looked up from germline, CDR1 is GTSNPN and CDR2 is SVGIG (reference sequence). The CDR3 runs 14 residues. The CDR3 reads CAWNSAGRGYGYTF. DNA for the CDR3: TGTGCCTGGAATTCGGCGGGGCGAGGCTATGGCTACACCTTC.

Turning to this clone: A junction end diverges from the germline sequence, so it may reflect a read error. The chain couples TRBV11-3 to TRBJ1-1, with TRBD1 identical over 8 bases. Per germline, CDR1 SGHNT and CDR2 YENEEA. The CDR3 is 14 residues long. The CDR3 is CASSLGQGGTEAFF. The CDR3 DNA sequence: TGTGCCAGCAGTTTAGGACAGGGTGGAACTGAAGCTTTCTTT.

V usage is TRBV4-2 and J usage is TRBJ1-1; D remains ambiguous. The germline CDR1 and CDR2 sequences are LGHNA and YNFKEQ. V was trimmed by 1 base and J by 1 base, leaving 4 bases between them. The length of the CDR3 is 13 residues. Here the CDR3 DNA reads TGTGCCAGCAGCCAAGTAGAGAACACTGAAGCTTTCTTT. It is translated as CASSQVENTEAFF.

This clone occurred a few times. The V and J genes are TRBV10-3 and TRBJ1-2; D might be TRBD1 (6 bases). Germline CDR1 and CDR2: ENHRY and SYGVKD. The CDR3 covers 17 residues. With 2 bases removed from V and 1 base from J, the gap between germline ends came to 17 bases. This CDR3 is CAISEVSGGRVNYGYTF. The CDR3 DNA is TGTGCCATCAGTGAGGTTTCGGGGGGCCGAGTTAACTATGGCTACACCTTC.

The chain uses TRBV6-5 and TRBJ1-2, with D possibly matching TRBD1 (5 bases). This CDR3 is 10 amino acids long. Per the germline V gene, CDR1 is MNHEY and CDR2 is SVGAGI. Between the trimmed V and J ends, which lost 8 bases and 7 bases, there was a span of 8 bases. The DNA of the CDR3 is TGTGCCAGCCAGGGCGGTGGCTACACCTTC. Translating it yields CASQGGGYTF.

This clone appeared once. The rearrangement links TRBV6-1 to TRBJ1-2; 8 bases are a match to TRBD1. The germline CDR1 and CDR2 sequences are MNHNS and SASEGT. V was pared by 5 bases and J by 6 bases, with 8 bases of the junction left unmatched. The CDR3 is 14 residues long. CDR3 in DNA: TGTGCCAGCAGTCCATATGACAGGGGACATGGCTACACCTTC. Encoded protein: CASSPYDRGHGYTF.